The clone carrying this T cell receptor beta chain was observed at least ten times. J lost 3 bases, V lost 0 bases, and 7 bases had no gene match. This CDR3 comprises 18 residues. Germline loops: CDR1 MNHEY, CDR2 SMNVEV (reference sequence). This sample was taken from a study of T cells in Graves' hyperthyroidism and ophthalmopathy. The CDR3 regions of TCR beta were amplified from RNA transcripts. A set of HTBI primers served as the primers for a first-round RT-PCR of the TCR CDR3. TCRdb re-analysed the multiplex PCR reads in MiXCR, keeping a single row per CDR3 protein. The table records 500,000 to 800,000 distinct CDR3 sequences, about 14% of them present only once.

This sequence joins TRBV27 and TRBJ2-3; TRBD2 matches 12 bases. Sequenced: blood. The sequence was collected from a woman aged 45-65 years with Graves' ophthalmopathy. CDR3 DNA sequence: TGTGCCAGCAGTTTATCAAAAGGACTAGCGGGGCCTACAGATACGCAGTATTTT. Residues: CASSLSKGLAGPTDTQYF.